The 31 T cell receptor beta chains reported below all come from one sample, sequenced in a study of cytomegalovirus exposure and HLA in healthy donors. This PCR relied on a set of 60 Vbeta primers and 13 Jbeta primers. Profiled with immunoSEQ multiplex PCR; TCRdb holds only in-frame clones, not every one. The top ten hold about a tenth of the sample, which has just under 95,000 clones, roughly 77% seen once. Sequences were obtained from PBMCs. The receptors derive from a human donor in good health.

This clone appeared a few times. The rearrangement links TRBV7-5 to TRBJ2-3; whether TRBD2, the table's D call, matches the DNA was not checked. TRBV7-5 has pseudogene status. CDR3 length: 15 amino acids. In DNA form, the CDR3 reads TGTGTCAGAAGCTTAGGAGGAGCCTTCACAGATACGCAGTATTTT. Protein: CVRSLGGAFTDTQYF.

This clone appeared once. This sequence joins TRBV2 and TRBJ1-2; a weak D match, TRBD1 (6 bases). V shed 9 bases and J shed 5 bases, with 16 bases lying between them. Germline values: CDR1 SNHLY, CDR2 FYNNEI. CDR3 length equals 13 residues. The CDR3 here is CASRQDSPYGYTF. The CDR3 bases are TGTGCCAGTAGACAGGACAGCCCTTATGGCTACACCTTC.

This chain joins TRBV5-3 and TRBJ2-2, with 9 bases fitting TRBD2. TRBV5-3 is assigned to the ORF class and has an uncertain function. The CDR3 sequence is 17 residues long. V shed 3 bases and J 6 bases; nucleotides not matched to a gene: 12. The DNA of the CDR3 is TGTGCCAGAAGCTACCGTGGACTAGCGAGAATAGCCGGGGAGCTGTTTTTT. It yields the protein CARSYRGLARIAGELFF.

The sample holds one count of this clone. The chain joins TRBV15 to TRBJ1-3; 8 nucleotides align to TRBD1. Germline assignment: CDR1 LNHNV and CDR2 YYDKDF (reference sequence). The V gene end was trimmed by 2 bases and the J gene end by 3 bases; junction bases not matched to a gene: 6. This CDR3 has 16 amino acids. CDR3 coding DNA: TGTGCCACCAGCAGATGGGGACAGGCGGGTGGAAACACCATATATTTT. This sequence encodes CATSRWGQAGGNTIYF.

CDR3 DNA: TGTGCCAGCAGCCGGGACAACCTAGCCAAAAACATTCAGTACTTC. Encoded protein: CASSRDNLAKNIQYF. This chain uses TRBV7-2 with TRBJ2-4; a possible D gene is TRBD1 (6 bases). This CDR3 is 15 amino acids long. The germline V and J ends were trimmed by 5 bases and 0 bases, with 11 bases remaining between them. Germline V gives CDR1 SGHTA, CDR2 FQGNSA.

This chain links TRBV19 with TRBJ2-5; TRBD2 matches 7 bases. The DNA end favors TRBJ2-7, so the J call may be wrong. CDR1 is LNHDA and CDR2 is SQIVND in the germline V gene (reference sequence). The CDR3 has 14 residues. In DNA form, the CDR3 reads TGTGCCAGTAGTAGAAGGGGAGGGCCGAACGAGCAGTACTTC. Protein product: CASSRRGGPNEQYF.

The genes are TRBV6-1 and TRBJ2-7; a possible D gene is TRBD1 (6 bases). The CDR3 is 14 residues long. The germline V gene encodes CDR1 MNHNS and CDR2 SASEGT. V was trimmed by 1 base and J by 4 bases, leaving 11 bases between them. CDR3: CASSEGGQGYEQYF. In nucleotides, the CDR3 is TGTGCCAGCAGTGAAGGGGGGCAGGGATACGAGCAGTACTTC.

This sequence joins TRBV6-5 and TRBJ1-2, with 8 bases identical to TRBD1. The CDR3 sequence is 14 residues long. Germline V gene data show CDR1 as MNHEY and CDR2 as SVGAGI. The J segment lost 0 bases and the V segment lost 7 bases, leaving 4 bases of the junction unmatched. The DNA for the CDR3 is TGTGCCAGCAACACAGGGGGGCCTAACTATGGCTACACCTTC. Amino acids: CASNTGGPNYGYTF.

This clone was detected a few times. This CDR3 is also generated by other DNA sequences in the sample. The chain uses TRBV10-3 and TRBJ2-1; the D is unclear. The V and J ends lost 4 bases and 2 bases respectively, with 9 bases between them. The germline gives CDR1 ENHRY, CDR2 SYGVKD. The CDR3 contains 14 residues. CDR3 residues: CAISVATTYNEQFF. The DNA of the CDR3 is TGTGCCATCAGTGTAGCTACTACCTACAATGAGCAGTTCTTC.

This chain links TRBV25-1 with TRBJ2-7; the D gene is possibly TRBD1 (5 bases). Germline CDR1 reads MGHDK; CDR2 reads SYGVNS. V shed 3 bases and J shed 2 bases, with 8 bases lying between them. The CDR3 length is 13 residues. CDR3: CASSDRATYEQYF. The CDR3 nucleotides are TGTGCCAGCAGTGACAGGGCAACCTACGAGCAGTACTTC.

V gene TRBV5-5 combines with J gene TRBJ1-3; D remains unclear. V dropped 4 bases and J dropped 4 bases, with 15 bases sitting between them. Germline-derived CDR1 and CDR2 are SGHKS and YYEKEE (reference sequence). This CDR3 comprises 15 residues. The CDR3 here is CASSLDGGRGNTIYF. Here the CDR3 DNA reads TGTGCCAGCAGCCTGGATGGAGGGCGCGGAAACACCATATATTTT.

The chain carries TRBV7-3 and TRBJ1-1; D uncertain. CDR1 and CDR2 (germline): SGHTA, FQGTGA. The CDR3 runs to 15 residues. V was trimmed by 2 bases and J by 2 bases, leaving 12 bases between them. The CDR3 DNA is TGTGCCAGCAGCTTAGTGGCAGACATAAACACTGAAGCTTTCTTT. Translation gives CASSLVADINTEAFF.

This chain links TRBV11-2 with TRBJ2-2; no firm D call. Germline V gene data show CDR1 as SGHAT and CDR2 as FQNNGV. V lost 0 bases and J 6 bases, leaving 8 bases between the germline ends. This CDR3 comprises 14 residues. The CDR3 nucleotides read TGTGCCAGCAGCTTAGACCTAGTTCCCGGGGAGCTGTTTTTT. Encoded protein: CASSLDLVPGELFF.

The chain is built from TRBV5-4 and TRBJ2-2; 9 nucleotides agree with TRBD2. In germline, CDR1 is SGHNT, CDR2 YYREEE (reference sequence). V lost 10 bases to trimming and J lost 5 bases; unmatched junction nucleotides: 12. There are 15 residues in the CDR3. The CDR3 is CASTIGGGGTGELFF. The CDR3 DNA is TGTGCCTCCACTATAGGCGGGGGGGGGACCGGGGAGCTGTTTTTT. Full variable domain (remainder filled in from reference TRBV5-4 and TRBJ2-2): ETGVTQSPTHLIKTRGQQVTLRCSSQSGHNTVSWYQQALGQGPQFIFQYYREEENGRGNFPPRFSGLQFPNYSSELNVNALELDDSALYLCASTIGGGGTGELFFGEGSRLTVL.

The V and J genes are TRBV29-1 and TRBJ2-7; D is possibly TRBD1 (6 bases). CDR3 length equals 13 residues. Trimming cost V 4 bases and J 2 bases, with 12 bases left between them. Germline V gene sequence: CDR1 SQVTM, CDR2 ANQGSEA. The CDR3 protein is CSVATGRTYEQYF. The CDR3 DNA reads TGCAGCGTTGCCACAGGGAGAACCTACGAGCAGTACTTC.

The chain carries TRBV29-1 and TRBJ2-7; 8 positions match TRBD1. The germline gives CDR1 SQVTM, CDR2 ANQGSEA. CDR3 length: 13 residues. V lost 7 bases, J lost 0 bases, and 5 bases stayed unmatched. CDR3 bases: TGCAGCGCCCGGGACAGGACCTCCTACGAGCAGTACTTC. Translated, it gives CSARDRTSYEQYF.

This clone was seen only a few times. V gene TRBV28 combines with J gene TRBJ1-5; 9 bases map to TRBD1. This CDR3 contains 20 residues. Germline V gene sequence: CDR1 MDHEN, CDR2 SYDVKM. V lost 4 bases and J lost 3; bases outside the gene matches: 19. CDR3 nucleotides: TGTGCCAGCAGTTGGTGGGGGACAGGGACGACTAAGGGCCCCAATCAGCCCCAGCATTTT. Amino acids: CASSWWGTGTTKGPNQPQHF. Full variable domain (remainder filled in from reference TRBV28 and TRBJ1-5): DVKVTQSSRYLVKRTGEKVFLECVQDMDHENMFWYRQDPGLGLRLIYFSYDVKMKEKGDIPEGYSVSREKKERFSLILESASTNQTSMYLCASSWWGTGTTKGPNQPQHFGDGTRLSIL.

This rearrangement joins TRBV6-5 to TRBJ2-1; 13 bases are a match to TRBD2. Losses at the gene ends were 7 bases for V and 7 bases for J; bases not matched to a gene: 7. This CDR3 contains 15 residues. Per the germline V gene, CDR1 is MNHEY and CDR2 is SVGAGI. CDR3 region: CASTSGLAGANEQFF. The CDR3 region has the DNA TGTGCCAGCACCTCAGGACTAGCGGGGGCTAATGAGCAGTTCTTC.

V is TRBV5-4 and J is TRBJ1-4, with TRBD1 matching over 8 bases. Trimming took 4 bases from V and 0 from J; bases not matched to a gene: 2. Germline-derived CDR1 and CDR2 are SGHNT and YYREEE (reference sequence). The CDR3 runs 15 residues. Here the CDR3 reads CASSQTGATNEKLFF. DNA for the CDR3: TGTGCCAGCAGCCAGACAGGGGCAACTAATGAAAAACTGTTTTTT.

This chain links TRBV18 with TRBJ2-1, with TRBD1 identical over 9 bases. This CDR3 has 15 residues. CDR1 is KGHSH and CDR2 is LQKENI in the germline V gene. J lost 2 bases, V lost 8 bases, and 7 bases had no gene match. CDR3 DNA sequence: TGTGCCAGCCCGTCGGACAGGGGTGCCTACAATGAGCAGTTCTTC. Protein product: CASPSDRGAYNEQFF. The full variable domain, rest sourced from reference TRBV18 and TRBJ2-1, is NAGVMQNPRHLVRRRGQEARLRCSPMKGHSHVYWYRQLPEEGLKFMVYLQKENIIDESGMPKERFSAEFPKEGPSILRIQQVVRGDSAAYFCASPSDRGAYNEQFFGPGTRLTVL.

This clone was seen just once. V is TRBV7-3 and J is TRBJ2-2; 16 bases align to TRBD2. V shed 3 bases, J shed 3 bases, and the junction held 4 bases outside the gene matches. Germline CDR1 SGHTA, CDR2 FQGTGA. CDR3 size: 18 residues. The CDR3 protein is CASSLGLAGGPDTGELFF. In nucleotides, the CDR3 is TGTGCCAGCAGCTTGGGACTAGCGGGAGGGCCGGACACCGGGGAGCTGTTTTTT.

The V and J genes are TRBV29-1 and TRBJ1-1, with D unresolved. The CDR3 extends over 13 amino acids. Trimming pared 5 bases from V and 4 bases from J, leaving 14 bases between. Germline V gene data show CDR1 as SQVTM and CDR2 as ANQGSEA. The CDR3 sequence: CSVIRTGATEAFF. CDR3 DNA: TGCAGCGTTATCCGGACGGGAGCCACTGAAGCTTTCTTT.

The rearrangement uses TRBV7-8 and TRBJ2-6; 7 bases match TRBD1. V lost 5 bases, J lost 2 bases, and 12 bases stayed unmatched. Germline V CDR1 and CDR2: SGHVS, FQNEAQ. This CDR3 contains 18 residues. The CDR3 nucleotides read TGTGCCAGCAGCGCCCGACAGGGTTGGGATACTGGGGCCAACGTCCTGACTTTC. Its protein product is CASSARQGWDTGANVLTF.

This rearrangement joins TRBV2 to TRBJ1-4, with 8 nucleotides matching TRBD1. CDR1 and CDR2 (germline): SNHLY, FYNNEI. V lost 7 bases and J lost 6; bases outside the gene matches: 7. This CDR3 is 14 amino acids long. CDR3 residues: CASTLRGRDEKLFF. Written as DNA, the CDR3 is TGTGCCAGCACCCTCAGGGGGCGCGATGAAAAACTGTTTTTT.

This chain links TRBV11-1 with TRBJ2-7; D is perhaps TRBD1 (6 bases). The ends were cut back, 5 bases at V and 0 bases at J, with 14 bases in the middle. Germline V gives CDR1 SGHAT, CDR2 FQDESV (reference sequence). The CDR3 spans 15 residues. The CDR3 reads CASSPPQGSSYEQYF. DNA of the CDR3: TGTGCCAGCAGCCCACCGCAGGGGTCCTCCTACGAGCAGTACTTC. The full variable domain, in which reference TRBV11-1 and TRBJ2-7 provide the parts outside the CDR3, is EAEVAQSPRYKITEKSQAVAFWCDPISGHATLYWYRQILGQGPELLVQFQDESVVDDSQLPKDRFSAERLKGVDSTLKIQPAELGDSAMYLCASSPPQGSSYEQYFGPGTRLTVT.

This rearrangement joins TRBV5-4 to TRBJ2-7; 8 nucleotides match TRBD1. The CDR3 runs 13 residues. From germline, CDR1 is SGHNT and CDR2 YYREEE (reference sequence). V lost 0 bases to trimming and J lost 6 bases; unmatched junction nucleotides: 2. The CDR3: CASSLATGAEQYF. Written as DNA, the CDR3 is TGTGCCAGCAGCTTGGCGACAGGGGCCGAGCAGTACTTC.

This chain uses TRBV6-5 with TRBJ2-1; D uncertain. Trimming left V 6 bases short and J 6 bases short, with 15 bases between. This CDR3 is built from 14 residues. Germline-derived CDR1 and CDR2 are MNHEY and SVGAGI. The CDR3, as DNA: TGTGCCAGCAGCCTCAGGTCAGGCCCCAATGAGCAGTTCTTC. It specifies CASSLRSGPNEQFF.

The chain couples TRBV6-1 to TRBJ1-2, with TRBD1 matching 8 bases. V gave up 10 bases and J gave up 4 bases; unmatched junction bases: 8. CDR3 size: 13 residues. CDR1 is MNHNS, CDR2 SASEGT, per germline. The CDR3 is CATGTGPSYGYTF. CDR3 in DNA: TGTGCCACCGGGACAGGACCTAGCTATGGCTACACCTTC.

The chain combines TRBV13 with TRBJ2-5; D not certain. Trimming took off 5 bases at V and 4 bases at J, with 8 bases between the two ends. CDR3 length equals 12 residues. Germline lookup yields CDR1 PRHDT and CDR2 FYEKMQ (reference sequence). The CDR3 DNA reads TGTGCCAGCAGCCGTACTGGAGAGACCCAGTACTTC. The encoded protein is CASSRTGETQYF.

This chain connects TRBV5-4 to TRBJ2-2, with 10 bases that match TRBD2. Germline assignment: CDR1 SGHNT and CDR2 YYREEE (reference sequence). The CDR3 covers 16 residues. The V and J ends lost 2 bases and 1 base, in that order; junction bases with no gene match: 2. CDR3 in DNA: TGTGCCAGCAGCTTTTCTAGCGGGGGGAACACCGGGGAGCTGTTTTTT. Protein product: CASSFSSGGNTGELFF.

This CDR3 reads CASSQDGVGGRGEQFF. The DNA for the CDR3 is TGCGCCAGCAGCCAAGACGGAGTGGGGGGGCGGGGTGAGCAGTTCTTC. The gene calls are TRBV4-3 and TRBJ2-1; a weak D match, TRBD2 (7 bases). The CDR3 is made up of 16 amino acids. Germline values: CDR1 LGHNA, CDR2 YSLEER. Trimming shortened V by 0 bases and J by 9 bases, and 18 bases separated the two germline ends.